Listed below are T cell receptor beta chains from one sample, sequenced in a study of blood T cell repertoires in COVID-19. Libraries were prepared by immunoSEQ multiplex PCR; TCRdb keeps only in-frame clonotypes and omits some of them. The repertoire holds under 200,000 clones, about 84% seen once, with about 6% in the top ten. The sequenced sample consisted of PBMCs or T cells enriched from blood (not recorded which). These receptors were taken from a man aged 35-49 years with acute COVID-19. Both conserved end residues are part of each CDR3.

j_call: TRBJ2-7
v_call: TRBV28
cdr3_aa: CASSRGLSFYEQYF

j_call: TRBJ2-7
v_call: TRBV21-1
cdr3_aa: CASSSVEFLGREQYF

j_call: TRBJ1-2
v_call: TRBV15
cdr3_aa: CATSVLQGADGNYGYTF

j_call: TRBJ1-5
v_call: TRBV28
cdr3_aa: CASSFPGQTFESDQPQHF

j_call: TRBJ1-1
v_call: TRBV7-3
cdr3_aa: CASSGEGGGPSTEAFF

j_call: TRBJ2-1
v_call: TRBV18
cdr3_aa: CASSPNRDINEQFF

j_call: TRBJ1-2
v_call: TRBV4-1
cdr3_aa: CASSQVTGRRMHGYTF

j_call: TRBJ2-3
v_call: TRBV28
cdr3_aa: CASSLLEGSDTQYF

j_call: TRBJ2-1
v_call: TRBV9
cdr3_aa: CASSRRSGSRDEQFF

j_call: TRBJ1-4
v_call: TRBV6-5
cdr3_aa: CASSYRTTRGQKLFF

j_call: TRBJ2-1
v_call: TRBV7-3
cdr3_aa: CASSFRGFGNNEQFF

j_call: TRBJ1-5
v_call: TRBV25-1
cdr3_aa: CASSGGTGINQPQHF

j_call: TRBJ1-1
v_call: TRBV6-5
cdr3_aa: CASRTGPMNTEAFF

j_call: TRBJ2-3
v_call: TRBV7-9
cdr3_aa: CASSKLLGADTQYF

j_call: TRBJ1-1
v_call: TRBV6-5
cdr3_aa: CASSYAQGYPRGAFF

j_call: TRBJ1-1
v_call: TRBV6-5
cdr3_aa: CASKGGKGTEAFF

j_call: TRBJ2-7
v_call: TRBV15
cdr3_aa: CATSAGAEQYF

j_call: TRBJ2-1
v_call: TRBV28
cdr3_aa: CASSLGSGRGEQFF

j_call: TRBJ1-2
v_call: TRBV7-9
cdr3_aa: CASRLRDSTFLFYGYTF

j_call: TRBJ2-4
v_call: TRBV5-6
cdr3_aa: CASSLPEGIQYF

j_call: TRBJ2-1
v_call: TRBV9
cdr3_aa: CASTEGGRSYNEQFF

j_call: TRBJ1-1
v_call: TRBV28
cdr3_aa: CASSFSTGTEAFF

j_call: TRBJ2-1
v_call: TRBV11-2
cdr3_aa: CASTSGIVGNEQFF

j_call: TRBJ1-1
v_call: TRBV27
cdr3_aa: CASRAGWTEAFF

j_call: TRBJ1-1
v_call: TRBV14
cdr3_aa: CASSQAGQGKDTEAFF

j_call: TRBJ2-1
v_call: TRBV2
cdr3_aa: CASSDLPGLSTTRYNEQFF

j_call: TRBJ1-2
v_call: TRBV19
cdr3_aa: CASSQEDVWGRFGYTF

j_call: TRBJ1-6
v_call: TRBV7-3
cdr3_aa: CASSALNDSPLHF

j_call: TRBJ1-1
v_call: TRBV7-9
cdr3_aa: CASSLPTGVAFF

j_call: TRBJ1-1
v_call: TRBV15
cdr3_aa: CATSPQGTGTAEAFF

j_call: TRBJ2-3
v_call: TRBV7-8
cdr3_aa: CASSSSPTDTQYF

j_call: TRBJ2-2
v_call: TRBV2
cdr3_aa: CASTGGKNTGELFF

j_call: TRBJ2-5
v_call: TRBV28
cdr3_aa: CASSLKWTWIGTQYF

j_call: TRBJ2-1
v_call: TRBV28
cdr3_aa: CASQTTPSQREGPNEQFF

j_call: TRBJ2-1
v_call: TRBV7-9
cdr3_aa: CASSSPGRPNNEQFF

j_call: TRBJ1-6
v_call: TRBV7-9
cdr3_aa: CASSLAGAGESPLHF

j_call: TRBJ1-4
v_call: TRBV7-6
cdr3_aa: CASSFPGQVLFF

j_call: TRBJ2-7
v_call: TRBV7-3
cdr3_aa: CASSRSGQSYEQYF

j_call: TRBJ1-2
v_call: TRBV27
cdr3_aa: CASSFSHLAMGYTF

j_call: TRBJ1-2
v_call: TRBV6-5
cdr3_aa: CASSYSPGTGYTF

j_call: TRBJ1-5
v_call: TRBV30
cdr3_aa: CAWSSGGAQPQHF

j_call: TRBJ2-1
v_call: TRBV6-2/TRBV6-3
cdr3_aa: CASSYSSPIYQFF

j_call: TRBJ1-5
v_call: TRBV27
cdr3_aa: CASRTFLRAGEQPQHF

j_call: TRBJ2-7
v_call: TRBV28
cdr3_aa: CASTSSGRSGEQYF

j_call: TRBJ2-3
v_call: TRBV18
cdr3_aa: CASSPIGTGGTDTQYF

j_call: TRBJ2-7
v_call: TRBV19
cdr3_aa: CASSIDFGGTYEQYF

j_call: TRBJ2-2
v_call: TRBV5-4
cdr3_aa: CASSLDALGQSTGELFF

j_call: TRBJ2-4
v_call: TRBV19
cdr3_aa: CASSISSGFKNIQYF

j_call: TRBJ2-1
v_call: TRBV11-3
cdr3_aa: CASSLSHMTGLSSYNEQFF

j_call: TRBJ1-1
v_call: TRBV9
cdr3_aa: CASSVGLYEQPEAFF

j_call: TRBJ2-7
v_call: TRBV6-1
cdr3_aa: CASSETAGEQYF

j_call: TRBJ2-3
v_call: TRBV28
cdr3_aa: CASSEGASTDTQYF

j_call: TRBJ1-4
v_call: TRBV7-9
cdr3_aa: CASSLDALDRGKLFF

j_call: TRBJ2-7
v_call: TRBV10-2
cdr3_aa: CASRERTGYYEQYF

j_call: TRBJ2-2
v_call: TRBV4-1
cdr3_aa: CASSQDQGQWNTGELFF

j_call: TRBJ2-3
v_call: TRBV5-1
cdr3_aa: CASSFGFANTQYF

j_call: TRBJ2-1
v_call: TRBV15
cdr3_aa: CATSTGTTQTNEQFF

j_call: TRBJ1-5
v_call: TRBV7-2
cdr3_aa: CASSLDNGNQPQHF

j_call: TRBJ1-6
v_call: TRBV2
cdr3_aa: CASERQTYSPLHF

j_call: TRBJ2-2
v_call: TRBV7-8
cdr3_aa: CASRKTGPTGELFF